This T cell receptor beta chain emerged from a study of T-cell reconstitution after alpha-beta-depleted transplantation in children. Findings and limits, study-wide: Some patients showed high day-60 TCRbeta diversity, which derived from surviving recipient T cells and thymic progenitors. T-cell counts and diversity were attributed mostly to newly produced T cells one year after transplant. Where alpha-beta T cells came from about two months after transplant was reportedly several hundred expanded graft clones.

This clonotype was observed a handful of times. Its cognate antigen is unknown. Unique molecular identifiers were incorporated when the TCRbeta library was constructed. TCRdb independently ran MiXCR on the PCR reads; one entry per CDR3 protein. The table shows about 830,000 distinct CDR3 sequences, with around 15% occurring only once. The CDR3 has 16 residues. The V and J ends lost 1 base and 2 bases respectively, with 10 bases between them. Germline CDR1 SGDLS, CDR2 YYNGEE. This chain uses TRBV9 with TRBJ2-6, with D possibly TRBD2 on 7 matching bases. The sequence was collected from a male patient under 18 who had a stem cell transplant for acute lymphoblastic leukemia, so the T cells may come from the graft donor. The input for sequencing was PBMCs, mostly from graft donor cells, taken 360 days after TCRalphabeta/CD19-depleted stem cell transplant. The CDR3 region has the DNA TGTGCCAGCAGCGTACGGGGGGCGGCTGGGGCCAACGTCCTGACTTTC. Its translation is CASSVRGAAGANVLTF.